What follows are 2 T cell receptor beta chains derived from one specimen sequenced in a study of control samples from healthy donors and cancer patients. TCRdb's table, derived via immunoSEQ multiplex PCR, lists solely in-frame clones and lacks some. The profile shows about 29,000 clones, nearly 90% of them singletons. The sample taken for sequencing was formalin-fixed, paraffin-embedded tissue. Every receptor here comes from a female donor with melanoma.

This clone has a handful of counts. The gene calls are TRBV7-9 and TRBJ2-3, with D hard to call. Germline V lookup: CDR1 SEHNR, CDR2 FQNEAQ (reference sequence). V was trimmed by 5 bases and J by 2 bases, leaving 5 bases between them. The CDR3 contains 12 residues. In DNA, the CDR3 is TGTGCCAGCAGCCCGATCACAGATACGCAGTATTTT. Protein sequence: CASSPITDTQYF.

Concerning this clone itself: Its ends do not fully match the called genes, so a read error is possible. The DNA for the CDR3 is TGCGCCCGCAGCCAAGGCCCGGGGGGGGGCAGGATCTATGGCTACACCTTC. Translated: CARSQGPGGGRIYGYTF. This rearrangement joins TRBV4-1 to TRBJ1-2, with D possibly TRBD1 on 6 matching bases. The CDR3 is made up of 17 amino acids. Germline V gives CDR1 MGHRA, CDR2 YSYEKL.